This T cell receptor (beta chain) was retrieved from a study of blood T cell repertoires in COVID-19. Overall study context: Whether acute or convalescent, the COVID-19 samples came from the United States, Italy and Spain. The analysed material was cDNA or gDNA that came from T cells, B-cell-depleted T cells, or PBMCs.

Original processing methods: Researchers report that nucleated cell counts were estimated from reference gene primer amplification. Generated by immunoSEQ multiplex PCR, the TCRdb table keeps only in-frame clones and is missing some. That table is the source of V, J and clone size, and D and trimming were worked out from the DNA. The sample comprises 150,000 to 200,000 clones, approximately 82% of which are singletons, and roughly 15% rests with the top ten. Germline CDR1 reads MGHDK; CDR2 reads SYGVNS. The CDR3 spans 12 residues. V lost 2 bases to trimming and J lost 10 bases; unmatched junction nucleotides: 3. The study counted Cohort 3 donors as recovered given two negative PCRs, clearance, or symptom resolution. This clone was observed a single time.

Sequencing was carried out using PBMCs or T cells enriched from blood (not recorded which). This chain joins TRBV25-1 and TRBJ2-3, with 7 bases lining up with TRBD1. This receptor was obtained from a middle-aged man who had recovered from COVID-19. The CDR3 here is CASSERQGPQYF. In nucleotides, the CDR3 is TGTGCCAGCAGTGAACGACAGGGCCCGCAGTATTTT.